This is a list of T cell receptor beta chains from one sample in a study of OX40 agonist ivuxolimab in advanced cancers. The method was immunoSEQ multiplex PCR; TCRdb's version includes in-frame clones alone and lacks a portion of them. This sample has some 58,000 clones, with roughly 91% found just once. Sequences were derived from CD4+ or CD8+ T cells sorted from blood, sampled in a trial of the OX40 agonist ivuxolimab. These receptors were taken from an adult with an advanced solid tumor such as melanoma, head and neck, liver or kidney cancer. CDR3s include the opening cysteine and the closing phenylalanine or tryptophan. Fields, in order: V gene, D gene, J gene, clone size, CDR3 DNA, CDR3 protein. The D gene is left open where the match is weak. Expanded clones get a size class; other rows say once, few or many, or leave the size out.

TRBV6-6	TRBD2	TRBJ2-7	NA	TGTGCCAGCAGTTACTCGACTAGCGGGGCGCAGTACTTC	CASSYSTSGAQYF
TRBV19	TRBD1	TRBJ1-4	NA	TGTGCCAGTAGTCAGGGGACAGGCTTGAATGAAAAACTGTTTTTT	CASSQGTGLNEKLFF
TRBV4-1	NA	TRBJ2-7	NA	TGCGCCAGCAGCCAAGATCCCCAGAGCTACGAGCAGTACTTC	CASSQDPQSYEQYF
TRBV6-1	NA	TRBJ1-6	NA	TGTGCCAGCAGTTTGGACCCCTTGATGGATTCACCCCTCCACTTT	CASSLDPLMDSPLHF
TRBV2	NA	TRBJ1-2	NA	TGTGCCAGCAGACCCCCCGGGTTCGCTAACTATGGCTACACCTTC	CASRPPGFANYGYTF
TRBV30	NA	TRBJ1-6	NA	TGTGCCTGGAGTGTGGGAAGTCACAGCTCCTATAATTCACCCCTCCACTTT	CAWSVGSHSSYNSPLHF
TRBV19	NA	TRBJ2-1	once	TGTGCCAGTACCCCTCGGGGGAGCTCCTACAATGAGCAGTTCTTC	CASTPRGSSYNEQFF
TRBV19	TRBD2	TRBJ2-1	once	TGTGCCAGTGAAAGGGCTAGCGGAGACAATGAGCAGTTCTTC	CASERASGDNEQFF
TRBV27	NA	TRBJ2-7	NA	TGTGCCAGCAGTTTATTTCAGGGGTCCAACGAGCAGTACTTC	CASSLFQGSNEQYF
TRBV19	TRBD2	TRBJ2-5	NA	TGTGCCAGTAGTCCGGTTGGCATGGGAGGGTGGGAGACCCAGTACTTC	CASSPVGMGGWETQYF
TRBV30	NA	TRBJ1-4	NA	TGTGCCTGGAGCAGGCTCAGTGAAAAACTGTTTTTT	CAWSRLSEKLFF
TRBV4-1	TRBD1	TRBJ1-4	NA	TGCGCCAGCAGCCAAGGACTGAAACAGGGGGTAACTAATGAAAAACTGTTTTTT	CASSQGLKQGVTNEKLFF
TRBV5-6	NA	TRBJ1-5	NA	TGTGCCAGCAGCCGAGGGGGGAGCAATCAGCCCCAGCATTTT	CASSRGGSNQPQHF
TRBV10-1	TRBD1	TRBJ2-7	NA	TGCGCCAGCAGTGAGTCTGCTTCTTTACCTCCTCCATCGACAGGGAACTCCTACGAGCAGTACTTC	CASSESASLPPPSTGNSYEQYF
TRBV14	NA	TRBJ2-1	NA	TGTGCCAGCAGCCTTGCCGGGACACCCTACAATGAGCAGTTCTTC	CASSLAGTPYNEQFF
TRBV7-9	TRBD1	TRBJ2-1	NA	TGTGCCAGCAGCCCCGGGACAGGGGCGGGAAATGAGCAGTTCTTC	CASSPGTGAGNEQFF
TRBV19	NA	TRBJ1-5	NA	TGTGCCAGTAGTATAGATCTCATTCAGCCCCAGCATTTT	CASSIDLIQPQHF
TRBV5-1	TRBD1	TRBJ1-4	NA	TGCGCCAGCAGCCTCACAGGGGGCGATGGAGCTAATGAAAAACTGTTTTTT	CASSLTGGDGANEKLFF
TRBV6-1	NA	TRBJ1-1	NA	TGTGCCAGCAGGGCGGGGAACACTGAAGCTTTCTTT	CASRAGNTEAFF
TRBV7-2	TRBD2	TRBJ2-7	NA	TGTGCCAGCAGCTCGTTTAGCGGGGGGGCTGGCGAGCAGTACTTC	CASSSFSGGAGEQYF
TRBV30	TRBD1	TRBJ2-1	NA	TGTGCCTGGAGTCGGACAGGGAACGATGAGCAGTTCTTC	CAWSRTGNDEQFF
TRBV29-1	NA	TRBJ2-7	NA	TGCAGCCCTCTTTCGGTGGGGTCCTACGAGCAGTACTTC	CSPLSVGSYEQYF
TRBV5-5	NA	TRBJ2-3	few	TGTGCCAGCAGCCATGGGGTCAGTAGCACAGATACGCAGTATTTT	CASSHGVSSTDTQYF
TRBV5-1	TRBD2	TRBJ2-7	NA	TGCGCCAGCAGCCCCCCGGGACTAGCGTCGCTTGAGCAGTACTTC	CASSPPGLASLEQYF
TRBV7-2	NA	TRBJ2-2	NA	TGTGCCAGCAGCTTAGTTTTAGCTGCGAACACCGGGGAGCTGTTTTTT	CASSLVLAANTGELFF
TRBV27	NA	TRBJ1-5	few	TGTGCCAGCAGTGCCGCAGGGTACGGAATCAATCAGCCCCAGCATTTT	CASSAAGYGINQPQHF
TRBV14	NA	TRBJ1-1	once	TGTGCCAGCAGCCAAGACAGGCGGACTGAAGCTTTCTTT	CASSQDRRTEAFF
TRBV12-5	TRBD2	TRBJ2-7	NA	TGTGCTAGTGGTTTTCTAGCCGGGACTAGCGGGAGACTGACCTACGAGCAGTACTTC	CASGFLAGTSGRLTYEQYF
TRBV7-2	TRBD2	TRBJ2-7	NA	TGTGCCAGCAGCTGGGGGGGAGGGTACGAGCAGTACTTC	CASSWGGGYEQYF
TRBV6-1	NA	TRBJ1-3	NA	TGTGCCACCAAACCGGGAAACTCAGGAAACACCATATATTTT	CATKPGNSGNTIYF
TRBV15	NA	TRBJ1-1	NA	TGTGCCACCAGCAGAAACACTGAAGCTTTCTTT	CATSRNTEAFF
TRBV11-2	TRBD1	TRBJ1-6	NA	TGTGCCAGCAGCTTAGAGGCAGGGGGGGCCTATAATTCACCCCTCCACTTT	CASSLEAGGAYNSPLHF
TRBV7-9	NA	TRBJ1-4	NA	TGTGCCAGCAGCTTAGAAGCAGGGCGAGGGGAAAAACTGTTTTTT	CASSLEAGRGEKLFF
TRBV10-3	TRBD1	TRBJ2-6	NA	TGTGCCATCAGACCCGGGACAGGGGGCGTATCAGGGGCCAACGTCCTGACTTTC	CAIRPGTGGVSGANVLTF
TRBV5-1	NA	TRBJ1-1	NA	TGCGCCAGCAGCTTGCAGTTACAGAGGAACACTGAAGCTTTCTTT	CASSLQLQRNTEAFF
TRBV10-1	TRBD2	TRBJ2-4	once	TGTGCCAGCAGTGAGTCGGCTCTAGCGGGCATTCAGTACTTC	CASSESALAGIQYF